This T cell receptor beta chain was retrieved from a study of blood T cell repertoires in COVID-19. Study overall: COVID-19 samples from acute and convalescent phases originated in the United States, Italy and Spain. From T cells, B-cell-depleted T cells, or PBMCs came the material, which was cDNA or gDNA.

V was clipped by 5 bases and J by 4 bases; unmatched bases: 1. Germline V CDR1 and CDR2: MNHNY, SVGAGI (reference sequence). CDR3 length: 13 amino acids. Patients in Seattle were enrolled during active infection, then followed longitudinally. Original analysis: Reference gene primer amplification gave estimated nucleated cell counts. Clones were sequenced by immunoSEQ multiplex PCR, and TCRdb holds only the in-frame ones, with some missing. V and J calls and clone size are as listed in that table; D and trimming were resolved from the DNA. The sample has fewer than 350,000 clones; around 90% are singletons. As for this clone: Other DNA sequences within the sample encode an identical CDR3.

This receptor was taken from a man aged 25-45 years with COVID-19, enrolled during active disease. Source material: peripheral blood. V usage is TRBV6-6 and J usage is TRBJ2-7; 11 nucleotides align to TRBD1. CDR3 DNA: TGTGCCAGCAGTAGGGACAGGGGGTACGAGCAGTACTTC. Translation gives CASSRDRGYEQYF.